The 10 T cell receptor beta chains presented below share a single source sample, sequenced in a study of T cell responses to AZD1222 COVID-19 vaccine. Here immunoSEQ multiplex PCR was the method, and the copy in TCRdb shows in-frame clones only, minus some. Here the sample spans about 140,000 clones, 80% to 90% being singletons. This sample comprised peripheral blood, obtained on day 0 of AZD1222 vaccination. The source is an adult in good health.

The rearrangement joins TRBV28 to TRBJ2-5, with D possibly being TRBD1 (5 bases). The CDR3 is 14 residues long. Trimming removed 6 bases from V and 5 bases from J, with 16 bases in between. Germline V gene lookup returns CDR1 MDHEN and CDR2 SYDVKM. The CDR3 spells CASSRQQGIETQYF. The CDR3 coding sequence is TGTGCCAGCAGCCGCCAGCAGGGCATCGAGACCCAGTACTTC.

The rearrangement uses TRBV13 and TRBJ2-1; 10 bases line up with TRBD2. Germline CDR1 PRHDT, CDR2 FYEKMQ (reference sequence). J lost 5 bases, V lost 5 bases, and 18 bases had no gene match. The CDR3 runs to 19 residues. CDR3 in DNA: TGTGCCAGCAGCATCGCCCGATTCCAGCGGGAGGGCCGAAACAATGAGCAGTTCTTC. Amino acid sequence: CASSIARFQREGRNNEQFF. Complete variable domain (other parts from reference TRBV13 and TRBJ2-1): AAGVIQSPRHLIKEKRETATLKCYPIPRHDTVYWYQQGPGQDPQFLISFYEKMQSDKGSIPDRFSAQQFSDYHSELNMSSLELGDSALYFCASSIARFQREGRNNEQFFGPGTRLTVL.

The chain recombines TRBV7-2 with TRBJ2-1; 7 bases line up with TRBD1. J gave up 0 bases and V 5 bases, and 4 bases lay outside the gene matches. The CDR3 extends over 15 amino acids. The V gene's germline CDR1 is SGHTA and CDR2 FQGNSA. Here the CDR3 reads CASSKDRSSYNEQFF. As DNA, the CDR3 is TGTGCCAGCAGCAAGGACAGGAGCTCCTACAATGAGCAGTTCTTC.

The chain couples TRBV6-5 to TRBJ1-1; D uncertain. V was pared by 5 bases and J by 5 bases, with 18 bases between. The CDR3 sequence is 15 residues long. Germline V gene data show CDR1 as MNHEY and CDR2 as SVGAGI. DNA for the CDR3: TGTGCCAGCAGTAGCCAAGAGGGAGTAGGAACTGAAGCTTTCTTT. This codes for CASSSQEGVGTEAFF.

This clone showed up just a few times. The J gene is TRBJ2-7, the V gene TRBV5-5; 8 nucleotides align to TRBD1. V shed 0 bases, J shed 1 base, and the junction held 9 bases outside the gene matches. The length of the CDR3 is 17 residues. The germline gives CDR1 SGHKS, CDR2 YYEKEE (reference sequence). CDR3 bases: TGTGCCAGCAGCTTGGGACCGACAGGGGCGGTATCCTACGAGCAGTACTTC. It yields the protein CASSLGPTGAVSYEQYF.

The chain recombines TRBV7-2 with TRBJ2-3; D ambiguous. Trimming left V 2 bases short and J 0 bases short, with 12 bases between. This CDR3 has 16 residues. The germline CDR1 and CDR2 sequences are SGHTA and FQGNSA. CDR3 protein: CASSLKRLTSTDTQYF. Here the CDR3 DNA reads TGTGCCAGCAGCTTAAAGAGACTTACTAGCACAGATACGCAGTATTTT. The complete variable domain, with remaining parts taken from reference TRBV7-2 and TRBJ2-3, reads GAGVSQSPSNKVTEKGKDVELRCDPISGHTALYWYRQSLGQGLEFLIYFQGNSAPDKSGLPSDRFSAERTGGSVSTLTIQRTQQEDSAVYLCASSLKRLTSTDTQYFGPGTRLTVL.

The chain employs TRBV7-9 and TRBJ1-1; no firm D call. Germline CDR1 SEHNR, CDR2 FQNEAQ (reference sequence). V gave up 2 bases and J gave up 6 bases, with 10 bases separating them. This CDR3 spans 13 amino acids. The CDR3 protein is CASSLTTQSEAFF. CDR3 DNA sequence: TGTGCCAGCAGCTTAACGACCCAGTCTGAAGCTTTCTTT.

The chain joins TRBV6-5 to TRBJ2-3; weak D call: TRBD2 (7 bases). CDR3 size: 14 residues. Germline CDR1 reads MNHEY; CDR2 reads SVGAGI. Trimming stripped 8 bases from V and 5 bases from J, with 17 bases between. The CDR3 reads CASRWGGTVDTQYF. CDR3 coding DNA: TGTGCCAGCCGCTGGGGGGGCACGGTAGATACGCAGTATTTT.

This clone was found once. The chain has TRBV7-2 and TRBJ2-3; perhaps D is TRBD1 or TRBD2 (5 bases each). CDR3 length: 16 amino acids. Germline loops: CDR1 SGHTA, CDR2 FQGNSA. Trimming cost V 1 base and J 8 bases, with 19 bases left between them. CDR3 residues: CASSLVGTVHEGTQYF. The CDR3 region has the DNA TGTGCCAGCAGCTTAGTCGGGACCGTACACGAGGGTACGCAGTATTTT.

This sequence joins TRBV7-2 and TRBJ2-7; TRBD2 is a possible D gene (6 bases). The CDR3 is 14 amino acids. Deletions cut 1 base from V and 1 base from J, with 8 bases between. Germline loops: CDR1 SGHTA, CDR2 FQGNSA. In DNA form, the CDR3 reads TGTGCCAGCAGCTTAGATCGGGGGTCCTACGAGCAGTACTTC. Protein sequence: CASSLDRGSYEQYF.